This passage covers 3 T cell receptor beta chains from one sample sequenced in a study of blood T cells in healthy people across ages. Then a second PCR, running roughly 7 to 11 cycles, was carried out with a sample-barcoded 5' primer and a J-beta primer mix. TCRdb independently ran MiXCR on the 5' RACE reads; one entry per CDR3 protein. This table has under 850,000 distinct CDR3 sequences, about 34% appearing once. What was sequenced was blood. Source of these receptors: a man aged 18 to 35 in good health.

The table lists this clonotype with many counts. V gene TRBV6-5 combines with J gene TRBJ2-3; D perhaps matches TRBD2 (5 bases). CDR1 is MNHEY and CDR2 is SVGAGI in the germline V gene. Trimming removed 1 base from V and 4 bases from J, with 9 bases in between. The length of the CDR3 is 14 residues. The CDR3 region is CASSYLAGADTQYF. The CDR3 DNA sequence: TGTGCCAGCAGTTACTTGGCGGGCGCAGATACGCAGTATTTT.

In the case of this clonotype: An end of the junction does not agree with germline; a read error may underlie this. V usage is TRBV19 and J usage is TRBJ2-1; perhaps D is TRBD1 or TRBD2 (5 bases each). The CDR3 is 15 residues long. The germline gives CDR1 LNHDA, CDR2 SQIVND (reference sequence). The CDR3 DNA is TGTGTCAGTAGTATCCCGGGGACCATATACAATGAGCAGTTCTTC. This encodes CVSSIPGTIYNEQFF.

This chain connects TRBV12-3 or TRBV12-4 to TRBJ2-1; no clear D gene. This CDR3 is built from 15 residues. With 10 bases removed from V and 1 base from J, the gap between germline ends came to 17 bases. CDR3 bases: TGTGCCACCTCGAATACGGAGCCTTCCTACAATGAGCAGTTCTTC. Encoded protein: CATSNTEPSYNEQFF.